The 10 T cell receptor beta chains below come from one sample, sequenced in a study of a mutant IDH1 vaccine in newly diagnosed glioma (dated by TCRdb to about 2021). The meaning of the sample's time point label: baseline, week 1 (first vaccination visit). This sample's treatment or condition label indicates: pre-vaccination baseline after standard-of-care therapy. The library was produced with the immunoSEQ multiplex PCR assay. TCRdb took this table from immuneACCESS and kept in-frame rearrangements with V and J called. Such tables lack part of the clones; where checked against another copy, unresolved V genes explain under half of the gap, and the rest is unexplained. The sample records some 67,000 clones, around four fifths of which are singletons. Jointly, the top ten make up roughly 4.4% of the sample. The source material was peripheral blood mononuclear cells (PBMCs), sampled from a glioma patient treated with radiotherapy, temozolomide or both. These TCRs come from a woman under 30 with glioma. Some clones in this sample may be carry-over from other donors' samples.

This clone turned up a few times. CDR3 sequence reads: CASSSGPVDGYTF. The CDR3 coding sequence is TGTGCCAGCTCCTCCGGGCCGGTCGATGGCTACACCTTC. J is TRBJ1-2 and V is TRBV27; D gene uncertain. Deletions cut 8 bases from V and 6 bases from J, with 16 bases between. CDR3 size: 13 residues. Germline V gene lookup returns CDR1 MNHEY and CDR2 SMNVEV (reference sequence).

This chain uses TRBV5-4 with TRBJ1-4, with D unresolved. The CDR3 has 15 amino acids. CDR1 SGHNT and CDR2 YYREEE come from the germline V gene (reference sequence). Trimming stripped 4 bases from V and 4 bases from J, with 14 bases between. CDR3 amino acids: CASSPRGPLNEKLFF. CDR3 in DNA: TGTGCCAGCAGCCCCAGAGGGCCCCTTAATGAAAAACTGTTTTTT. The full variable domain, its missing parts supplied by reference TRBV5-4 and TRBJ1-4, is ETGVTQSPTHLIKTRGQQVTLRCSSQSGHNTVSWYQQALGQGPQFIFQYYREEENGRGNFPPRFSGLQFPNYSSELNVNALELDDSALYLCASSPRGPLNEKLFFGSGTQLSVL.

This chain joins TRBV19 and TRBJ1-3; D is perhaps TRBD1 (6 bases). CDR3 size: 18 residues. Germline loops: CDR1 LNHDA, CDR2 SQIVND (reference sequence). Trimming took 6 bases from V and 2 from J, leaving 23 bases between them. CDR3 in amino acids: CASSYLGQGRGTGNTIYF. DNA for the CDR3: TGTGCCAGTAGCTACCTCGGTCAGGGGAGGGGAACTGGAAACACCATATATTTT.

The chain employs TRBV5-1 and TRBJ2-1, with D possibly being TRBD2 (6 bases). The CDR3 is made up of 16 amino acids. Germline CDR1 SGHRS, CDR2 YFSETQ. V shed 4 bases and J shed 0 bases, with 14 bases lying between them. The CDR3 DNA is TGCGCCAGCAGCAAACAACCGGGACTCTCCTACAATGAGCAGTTCTTC. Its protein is CASSKQPGLSYNEQFF.

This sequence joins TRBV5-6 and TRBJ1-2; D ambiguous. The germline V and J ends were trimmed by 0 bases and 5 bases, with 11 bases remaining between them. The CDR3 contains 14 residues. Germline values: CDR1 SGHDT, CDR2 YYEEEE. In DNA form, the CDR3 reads TGTGCCAGCAGCTTGGGTCCCACGGAATATGGCTACACCTTC. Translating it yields CASSLGPTEYGYTF.

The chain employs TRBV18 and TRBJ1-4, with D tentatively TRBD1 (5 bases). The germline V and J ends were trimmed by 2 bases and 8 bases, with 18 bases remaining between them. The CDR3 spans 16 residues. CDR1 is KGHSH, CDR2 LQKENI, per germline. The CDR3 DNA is TGTGCCAGCTCACCAATTTGGGGCCAGAAGGGGGAAAAACTGTTTTTT. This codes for CASSPIWGQKGEKLFF. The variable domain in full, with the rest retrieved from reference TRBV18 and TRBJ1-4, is NAGVMQNPRHLVRRRGQEARLRCSPMKGHSHVYWYRQLPEEGLKFMVYLQKENIIDESGMPKERFSAEFPKEGPSILRIQQVVRGDSAAYFCASSPIWGQKGEKLFFGSGTQLSVL.

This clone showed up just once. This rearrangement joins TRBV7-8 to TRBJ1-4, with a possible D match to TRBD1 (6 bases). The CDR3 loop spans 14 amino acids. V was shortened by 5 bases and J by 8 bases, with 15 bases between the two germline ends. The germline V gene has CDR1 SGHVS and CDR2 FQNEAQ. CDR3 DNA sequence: TGTGCCAGCAGCCCTGACAGGATCGTCGAAAAACTGTTTTTT. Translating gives CASSPDRIVEKLFF.

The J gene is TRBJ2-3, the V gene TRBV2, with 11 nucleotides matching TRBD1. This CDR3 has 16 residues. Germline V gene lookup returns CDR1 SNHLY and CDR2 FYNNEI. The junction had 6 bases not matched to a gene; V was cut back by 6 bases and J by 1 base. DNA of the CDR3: TGTGCCAGCAGGGCGGACAGGGGGCGAGGCACAGATACGCAGTATTTT. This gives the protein CASRADRGRGTDTQYF. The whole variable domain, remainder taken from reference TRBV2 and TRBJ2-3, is EPEVTQTPSHQVTQMGQEVILRCVPISNHLYFYWYRQILGQKVEFLVSFYNNEISEKSEIFDDQFSVERPDGSNFTLKIRSTKLEDSAMYFCASRADRGRGTDTQYFGPGTRLTVL.

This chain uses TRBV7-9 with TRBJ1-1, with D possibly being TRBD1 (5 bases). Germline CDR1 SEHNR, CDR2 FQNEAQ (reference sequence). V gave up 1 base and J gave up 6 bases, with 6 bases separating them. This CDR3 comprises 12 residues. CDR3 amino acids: CASSLGGAEAFF. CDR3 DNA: TGTGCCAGCAGCTTAGGGGGGGCTGAAGCTTTCTTT.

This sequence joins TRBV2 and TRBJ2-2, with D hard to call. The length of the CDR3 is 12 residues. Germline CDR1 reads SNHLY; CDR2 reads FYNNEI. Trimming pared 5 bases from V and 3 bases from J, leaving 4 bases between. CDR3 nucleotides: TGTGCCAGCAGTTACCACACCGGGGAGCTGTTTTTT. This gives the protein CASSYHTGELFF.